This T cell receptor (beta chain) comes out of a study of CD8+CD57+ T cells in acquired aplastic anemia. For the study at large: Quantities of DNA derived from sorted CD4+ and CD8+ cells averaged 3.2 ug. Study-wide results and caveats: Roughly 28 was the count of CD8+ CDR3 sequences that patients shared with controls. A significant difference in CD8+ Simpson's diversity between patients and controls was not found.

Genomic DNA was employed as the template in profiling TCR beta VDJ and CDR3. Each CDR3 protein gets one entry after TCRdb re-called the reads with MiXCR. The data show about 35,000 distinct CDR3 sequences, with more than 75% seen just once and roughly 22% held by the top ten. Germline V lookup: CDR1 SEHNR, CDR2 FQNEAQ (reference sequence). With 5 bases clipped from V and 4 bases from J, the junction kept 7 bases outside the gene matches. This CDR3 has 15 amino acids. As regards this clonotype: Its target is unknown.

The origin of this receptor is a human donor in good health, serving as a control. The V and J genes are TRBV7-9 and TRBJ1-2; 10 nucleotides align to TRBD1. The source material was sorted CD4+, CD8+, or CD8+CD57+ T cells (not recorded which) from PBMCs. The CDR3 coding sequence is TGTGCCAGCAGCCTCGTGGGACAGGGGATCTATGGCTACACCTTC. The encoded protein is CASSLVGQGIYGYTF.